The clone carrying this T cell receptor (beta chain) has just one count. This sample is part of a study of cytomegalovirus exposure and HLA in healthy donors. For the study at large: Ancestry clustering placed about 86% of around 400 genotyped donors in the Caucasian-associated cluster.

Vbeta (60) and Jbeta (13) primers were used in the PCR. Clones were read by immunoSEQ multiplex PCR, and TCRdb kept only the in-frame ones, dropping some. This sample has 90,000 to 150,000 clones, with 78% found just once. The CDR3 is made up of 16 amino acids. Germline CDR1 MNHEY, CDR2 SMNVEV (reference sequence). V shed 5 bases, J shed 5 bases, and the junction held 10 bases outside the gene matches. Sequenced: PBMCs. The chain links TRBV27 to TRBJ1-1; TRBD1 matches at 11 bases. The receptor's source is a woman in her 30s in good health and CMV-seropositive. Here the CDR3 DNA reads TGTGCCAGCAGTCCACGGACAGGGGGCGGTTATACTGAAGCTTTCTTT. Translation: CASSPRTGGGYTEAFF.